This is a list of T cell receptor beta chains from one sample in a study of T cell responses to AZD1222 COVID-19 vaccine. The protocol was immunoSEQ multiplex PCR, while the TCRdb copy is restricted to in-frame clones and leaves out a portion. Of about 120,000 clones in the sample, 80% to 90% were seen once. The sequencing used peripheral blood, collected on day 0 of AZD1222 vaccination. These receptors were obtained from an adult in good health. The CDR3 runs from the conserved cysteine through the conserved F or W. Fields, in order: CDR3 DNA, CDR3 protein, CDR3 length, J gene, V gene, D gene, clone size. A D gene is named only where the DNA matches it firmly. The size entry is marked missing in some rows and otherwise reads once, few, many or a size class.

CDR3 DNA: TGTGCCAGCAGCTCGCAGGGGCCGGAGACTGAAGCTTTCTTT
CDR3 protein: CASSSQGPETEAFF
CDR3 length: 14
J gene: TRBJ1-1
V gene: TRBV7-3
D gene: -
clone size: -

CDR3 DNA: TGTGCCAGCAGCTTAGGGGGTCCGTGGGATTCACCCCTCCACTTT
CDR3 protein: CASSLGGPWDSPLHF
CDR3 length: 15
J gene: TRBJ1-6
V gene: TRBV7-9
D gene: -
clone size: -

CDR3 DNA: TGTGCCAGCAGCATCCGCTACGAGCAGTACTTC
CDR3 protein: CASSIRYEQYF
CDR3 length: 11
J gene: TRBJ2-7
V gene: TRBV7-2
D gene: -
clone size: once

CDR3 DNA: TGTGCCAGCAGCTTCGGCTTCCAGGGAAACACCATATATTTT
CDR3 protein: CASSFGFQGNTIYF
CDR3 length: 14
J gene: TRBJ1-3
V gene: TRBV7-8
D gene: -
clone size: -

CDR3 DNA: TGTGCCAGCAGTTTATACACGCGGGCCGGGGAGCTGTTTTTT
CDR3 protein: CASSLYTRAGELFF
CDR3 length: 14
J gene: TRBJ2-2
V gene: TRBV27
D gene: -
clone size: -

CDR3 DNA: TGCGCCAGCAGCCCGAATCCGGGACAGAACGAAAAACTGTTTTTT
CDR3 protein: CASSPNPGQNEKLFF
CDR3 length: 15
J gene: TRBJ1-4
V gene: TRBV5-1
D gene: TRBD1
clone size: few

CDR3 DNA: TGTGCCAGCAGCGTAGAGGGCAGGGAGCCCTATGGCTACACCTTC
CDR3 protein: CASSVEGREPYGYTF
CDR3 length: 15
J gene: TRBJ1-2
V gene: TRBV9
D gene: -
clone size: -

CDR3 DNA: TGTGCCAGCAGGGAGATCCTTGGCAGGGCTGGGGAGACCCAGTACTTC
CDR3 protein: CASREILGRAGETQYF
CDR3 length: 16
J gene: TRBJ2-5
V gene: TRBV2
D gene: -
clone size: -

CDR3 DNA: TGCAGCTTTATCCACTATTACCAAGAGACCCAGTACTTC
CDR3 protein: CSFIHYYQETQYF
CDR3 length: 13
J gene: TRBJ2-5
V gene: TRBV29-1
D gene: -
clone size: -

CDR3 DNA: TGTGCCAGCAGTCGACCGGGACAGGGGGCCGACTATGGCTACACCTTC
CDR3 protein: CASSRPGQGADYGYTF
CDR3 length: 16
J gene: TRBJ1-2
V gene: TRBV5-4
D gene: TRBD1
clone size: -

CDR3 DNA: TGTGCCAGCAGTGAAGCGGAGGGTAGTACGCAGTATTTT
CDR3 protein: CASSEAEGSTQYF
CDR3 length: 13
J gene: TRBJ2-3
V gene: TRBV6-1
D gene: -
clone size: -

CDR3 DNA: TGTGCCAGCAGCCCCGACAGGTACGATGAAAAACTGTTTTTT
CDR3 protein: CASSPDRYDEKLFF
CDR3 length: 14
J gene: TRBJ1-4
V gene: TRBV3-1/TRBV3-2
D gene: -
clone size: -

CDR3 DNA: TGTGCCAGAAGCTGCGGGACAGGGGAGTCTGGTGGCTACACCTTC
CDR3 protein: CARSCGTGESGGYTF
CDR3 length: 15
J gene: TRBJ1-2
V gene: TRBV5-3
D gene: TRBD1
clone size: -

CDR3 DNA: TGTGCCAGCAGCCCTTCCGGGAGCTCCTACGAGCAGTACTTC
CDR3 protein: CASSPSGSSYEQYF
CDR3 length: 14
J gene: TRBJ2-7
V gene: TRBV14
D gene: -
clone size: -

CDR3 DNA: TGTGCCAGTAGTATAGATAGCGGGACTCTCAATGAGCAGTTCTTC
CDR3 protein: CASSIDSGTLNEQFF
CDR3 length: 15
J gene: TRBJ2-1
V gene: TRBV19
D gene: TRBD2
clone size: -

CDR3 DNA: TGTGCCACCGGGGGACAGGGTGGGGAAAAACTGTTTTTT
CDR3 protein: CATGGQGGEKLFF
CDR3 length: 13
J gene: TRBJ1-4
V gene: TRBV28
D gene: TRBD1
clone size: -

CDR3 DNA: TGTGCAAGTCGCTTACTACTAGCGGGTTCAGTCACGCAGTATTTT
CDR3 protein: CASRLLLAGSVTQYF
CDR3 length: 15
J gene: TRBJ2-3
V gene: TRBV12-2
D gene: -
clone size: -

CDR3 DNA: TGTGCCAGCAGCGTAGGGGGAACGGGAGCAGATACGCAGTATTTT
CDR3 protein: CASSVGGTGADTQYF
CDR3 length: 15
J gene: TRBJ2-3
V gene: TRBV9
D gene: -
clone size: -

CDR3 DNA: TGTGCCAGCAGTTATGTCGCGATTGGTAGCACAGATACGCAGTATTTT
CDR3 protein: CASSYVAIGSTDTQYF
CDR3 length: 16
J gene: TRBJ2-3
V gene: TRBV6-2/TRBV6-3
D gene: -
clone size: -

CDR3 DNA: TGTGCCAGCAGCTTCCTTGGGGGGCTGAACACCGGGGAGCTGTTTTTT
CDR3 protein: CASSFLGGLNTGELFF
CDR3 length: 16
J gene: TRBJ2-2
V gene: TRBV7-6
D gene: -
clone size: -

CDR3 DNA: TGTGCAAGTCGCTTAGATGTGCGTCGGGTTGCCGACTCTGGAAACACCATATATTTT
CDR3 protein: CASRLDVRRVADSGNTIYF
CDR3 length: 19
J gene: TRBJ1-3
V gene: TRBV12-2
D gene: -
clone size: -

CDR3 DNA: TGTGCCAGCAGCCCCTCCGGGGGTACGAGCTATGGCTACACCTTC
CDR3 protein: CASSPSGGTSYGYTF
CDR3 length: 15
J gene: TRBJ1-2
V gene: TRBV3-1/TRBV3-2
D gene: -
clone size: once

CDR3 DNA: TGTGCCAGTAGGGGGGCTTCCTTCTCTGGAAACACCATATATTTT
CDR3 protein: CASRGASFSGNTIYF
CDR3 length: 15
J gene: TRBJ1-3
V gene: TRBV19
D gene: -
clone size: once

CDR3 DNA: TGTGCCAGCAGTTTAGCAGCGGGGCTAACCTACGAGCAGTACTTC
CDR3 protein: CASSLAAGLTYEQYF
CDR3 length: 15
J gene: TRBJ2-7
V gene: TRBV28
D gene: TRBD2
clone size: -

CDR3 DNA: TGTGCCAGCAGCCAAGGACAGGGTGGAAGGGCTAACTATGGCTACACCTTC
CDR3 protein: CASSQGQGGRANYGYTF
CDR3 length: 17
J gene: TRBJ1-2
V gene: TRBV3-1/TRBV3-2
D gene: TRBD1
clone size: -